This TCR beta chain was identified during a study of beta chain features in type 1 diabetes. General study results and limits: Significant though moderate, a shortening of TCRB CDR3s appeared in all four CD4+ subsets of Type 1 diabetes patients.

This clone was found a few times. Its antigen is undetermined. Germline CDR1 is GTSNPN and CDR2 is SVGIG (reference sequence). The CDR3 spans 11 residues. Trimming removed 4 bases at V and 6 bases at J, with 10 bases between. Sorted CD4+ subsets: naive, central memory, regulatory, stem cell-like memory (CD45RO/CCR7/CD25/CD127/CD95/CD27 panel). The isolated RNA, all of it, was reverse transcribed, so expressed TCRB transcripts were what got sequenced. Only in-frame clones appear in the TCRdb table, and some are missing; sequencing was by immunoSEQ multiplex PCR. Counted here are 500,000 to 850,000 clones, 11% to 15% occurring once; the ten biggest clones make up 0.04%.

Sequenced material: naive CD4+ T cells from blood. The clonotype originates from a young man with type 1 diabetes. The J gene is TRBJ2-7, the V gene TRBV30; weak D call: TRBD2 (5 bases). This chain's CDR3 is CAWNLEGEQYF. Written as DNA, the CDR3 is TGTGCCTGGAACCTTGAGGGCGAGCAGTACTTC.